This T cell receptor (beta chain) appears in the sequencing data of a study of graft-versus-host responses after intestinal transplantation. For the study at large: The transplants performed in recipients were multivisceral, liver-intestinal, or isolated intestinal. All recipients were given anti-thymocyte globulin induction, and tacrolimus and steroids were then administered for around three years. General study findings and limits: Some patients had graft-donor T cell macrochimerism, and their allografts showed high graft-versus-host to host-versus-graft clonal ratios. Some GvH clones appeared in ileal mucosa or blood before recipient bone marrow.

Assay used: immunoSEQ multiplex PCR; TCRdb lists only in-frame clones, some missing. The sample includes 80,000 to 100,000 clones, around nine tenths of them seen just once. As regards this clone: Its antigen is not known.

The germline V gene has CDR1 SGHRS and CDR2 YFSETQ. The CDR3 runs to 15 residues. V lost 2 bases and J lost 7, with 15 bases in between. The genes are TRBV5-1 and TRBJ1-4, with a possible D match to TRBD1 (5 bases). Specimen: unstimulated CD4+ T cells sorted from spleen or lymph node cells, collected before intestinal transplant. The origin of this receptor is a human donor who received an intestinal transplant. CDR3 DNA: TGCGCCAGCAGCTTAGCGGGGGATGAGGGTGAAAAACTGTTTTTT. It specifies CASSLAGDEGEKLFF.